Listed here are 9 T cell receptor beta chains from one sample, sequenced in a study of blood T cell repertoires in COVID-19. TCRdb's copy holds only in-frame clones and misses some; the assay was immunoSEQ multiplex PCR. The table lists tens of thousands of clones, approximately 91% of them singletons, with about 5.5% in the top ten. The source material was peripheral blood. The receptors were sampled from a man in his fifties or sixties with COVID-19, enrolled during active disease.

The chain uses TRBV5-4 and TRBJ2-1; tentative D call: TRBD2 (6 bases). The V end lost 4 bases, the J end lost 6 bases, and 17 bases lay between the germline ends. Germline-derived CDR1 and CDR2 are SGHNT and YYREEE (reference sequence). The CDR3 loop spans 15 amino acids. For the CDR3, the DNA is TGTGCCAGCAGCCGAACACGGGAGTCTAGCAATGAGCAGTTCTTC. Protein product: CASSRTRESSNEQFF.

The J gene is TRBJ2-7, the V gene TRBV19; 7 bases map to TRBD1. Trimming at V came to 0 bases and at J to 2 bases, leaving 4 bases not matched to a gene. Per the germline V gene, CDR1 is LNHDA and CDR2 is SQIVND (reference sequence). The CDR3 length is 15 residues. CDR3 DNA sequence: TGTGCCAGTAGTATAGACCACAGGGGCCCCTACGAGCAGTACTTC. This gives the protein CASSIDHRGPYEQYF.

The genes are TRBV30 and TRBJ2-1, with D perhaps matching TRBD2 (6 bases). The CDR3 spans 12 residues. Germline CDR1 is GTSNPN and CDR2 is SVGIG (reference sequence). The V end was cut by 2 bases, the J end by 6 bases, with 8 bases between. CDR3 nucleotide sequence: TGTGCCTGGAGTCGACTAGGCAATGAGCAGTTCTTC. Its protein is CAWSRLGNEQFF.

This clone was counted once. The CDR3: CAWSADRGGNEKLFF. CDR3 coding DNA: TGTGCCTGGAGTGCGGACAGGGGTGGTAATGAAAAACTGTTTTTT. The chain recombines TRBV30 with TRBJ1-4; 9 nucleotides line up with TRBD1. There are 15 residues in the CDR3. V lost 1 base and J lost 4; bases outside the gene matches: 4. Looked up from germline, CDR1 is GTSNPN and CDR2 is SVGIG (reference sequence).

CDR3 in DNA: TGCAGCGTCCCGACTAGCGGGAGCACAGATACGCAGTATTTT. Its translation is CSVPTSGSTDTQYF. This chain connects TRBV29-1 to TRBJ2-3; 10 bases fit TRBD2. Looked up from germline, CDR1 is SQVTM and CDR2 is ANQGSEA. V shed 6 bases, J shed 0 bases, and the junction held 3 bases outside the gene matches. This CDR3 is 14 amino acids long.

The chain recombines TRBV7-6 with TRBJ2-1; 10 bases agree with TRBD2. The length of the CDR3 is 17 residues. Germline assignment: CDR1 SGHVS and CDR2 FNYEAQ. Germline trimming cut 3 bases from V and 7 bases from J; bases unmatched to any gene: 12. The CDR3: CASSFPPLAGVRNEQFF. DNA for the CDR3: TGTGCCAGCAGCTTCCCCCCTCTAGCGGGAGTGAGAAATGAGCAGTTCTTC.

Regarding this clone: This CDR3 is also generated by other DNA sequences in the sample. V is TRBV5-4 and J is TRBJ1-2, with 7 bases identical to TRBD1. This CDR3 has 14 residues. In germline, CDR1 is SGHNT, CDR2 YYREEE (reference sequence). V dropped 0 bases and J dropped 5; count of bases not matched to a gene: 4. The CDR3 loop is CASSLGQGRYGYTF. The CDR3 nucleotides read TGTGCCAGCAGCTTGGGACAGGGAAGGTATGGCTACACCTTC.

The chain recombines TRBV5-4 with TRBJ1-1; D gene uncertain. CDR1 and CDR2 (germline): SGHNT, YYREEE (reference sequence). This CDR3 is built from 15 residues. V was cut by 0 bases and J by 3 bases, with 12 bases left in between. The CDR3 nucleotides read TGTGCCAGCAGCTTGGGGTTGGGCTGGGACACTGAAGCTTTCTTT. As protein: CASSLGLGWDTEAFF.

The chain recombines TRBV7-9 with TRBJ1-1; D perhaps matches TRBD1 (6 bases). The ends were cut back, 5 bases at V and 5 bases at J, with 12 bases in the middle. Germline assignment: CDR1 SEHNR and CDR2 FQNEAQ (reference sequence). CDR3 length equals 13 residues. The CDR3 is CASSDNQGTEAFF. The DNA for the CDR3 is TGTGCCAGCAGCGACAACCAGGGGACTGAAGCTTTCTTT.